Below, one TCR beta chain is given with its context. What it recognizes is unknown. Once graft tissue had been processed, intraepithelial and lamina propria lymphocytes were released. These data are taken from a study of graft-versus-host responses after intestinal transplantation. Study overall: Each recipient received anti-thymocyte globulin induction, then tacrolimus and steroids for approximately 3 years. Study outcomes and limitations: Recipient bone marrow held GvH clones, some seen earlier in ileum or blood. The study associated peak circulating GvH clone levels with early post-transplant HvG declines.

Measured with immunoSEQ multiplex PCR; TCRdb has only the in-frame clones, and not every one. The sample carries thousands of clones, 65% to 90% recorded once. This receptor was taken from a human patient who received an intestinal transplant, so some T cells may come from the graft donor. Specimen: ileum tissue, collected 156 days after intestinal transplant.

CDR3 in amino acids: CASTLGGIGQPQHF. The CDR3 coding sequence is TGTGCCAGCACCTTGGGGGGGATAGGGCAGCCCCAGCATTTT. The chain carries TRBV28 and TRBJ1-5; perhaps TRBD1 as D (5 bases). The V gene's germline CDR1 is MDHEN and CDR2 SYDVKM. CDR3 length: 14 amino acids. The V end was cut by 7 bases, the J end by 7 bases, with 17 bases between.